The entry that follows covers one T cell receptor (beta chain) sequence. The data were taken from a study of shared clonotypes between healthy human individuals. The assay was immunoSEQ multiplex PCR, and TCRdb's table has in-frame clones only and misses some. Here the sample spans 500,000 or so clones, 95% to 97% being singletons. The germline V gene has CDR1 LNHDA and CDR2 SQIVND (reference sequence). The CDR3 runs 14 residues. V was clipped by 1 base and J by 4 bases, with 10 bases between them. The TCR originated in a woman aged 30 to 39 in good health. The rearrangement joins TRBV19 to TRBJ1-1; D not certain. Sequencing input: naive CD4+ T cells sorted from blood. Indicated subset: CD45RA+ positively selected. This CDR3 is CASSIVVPGTEAFF. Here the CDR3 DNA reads TGTGCCAGTAGTATAGTAGTCCCGGGCACTGAAGCTTTCTTT.